This is a list of T cell receptor beta chains from one sample in a study of neoadjuvant nivolumab and ipilimumab in lung cancer. Assay used: immunoSEQ multiplex PCR; TCRdb lists only in-frame clones, some missing. This sample has 7,000 to 8,500 clones; around nine tenths occur once, and the top ten carry 2% to 3%. Sample: tumor tissue, taken after neoadjuvant nivolumab, alone or with ipilimumab, at or shortly before surgery. These receptors came from an adult with non-small cell lung cancer. Some clones in this sample may be carry-over from other donors' samples. CDR3s include the opening cysteine and the closing phenylalanine or tryptophan. D genes are given only for firm matches. For some rows the clone size is stated as once, few or many, or as a class when expanded; others skip it.

clone size,V gene,J gene,D gene,CDR3 DNA,CDR3 protein
NA,TRBV18,TRBJ2-3,TRBD1,TGTGCCAGCTCACGAGGGACAGCGGATACGCAGTATTTT,CASSRGTADTQYF
NA,TRBV30,TRBJ2-7,NA,TGTGCCTGGAGTGTCCAGGGAGCCTACGAGCAGTACTTC,CAWSVQGAYEQYF
NA,TRBV30,TRBJ1-5,NA,TGTGCCTGGACCCGACAGGAACGTCAGCCCCAGCATTTT,CAWTRQERQPQHF
few,TRBV5-6,TRBJ2-7,TRBD2,TGTGCCAGCAGCACTGGGACTAGCGGGAGCTACGAGCAGTACTTC,CASSTGTSGSYEQYF
NA,TRBV10-3,TRBJ2-5,NA,TGTGCCATCGCCTCCCCGGGAGATGTGACCCAGTACTTC,CAIASPGDVTQYF
once,TRBV9,TRBJ2-1,TRBD2,TGTGCCAGCAGCTTAAGACTAGCGGGAGAAGGTTGGAGTAATGAGCAGTTCTTC,CASSLRLAGEGWSNEQFF
NA,TRBV5-1,TRBJ2-3,NA,TGCGCCAGCAGCCCAATTAGCGGTGGGGGCCCAGATACGCAGTATTTT,CASSPISGGGPDTQYF
NA,TRBV7-6,TRBJ2-1,NA,TGTGCCAGCAGCTCAGCGCGTAGCGTGGTCGTATCCAATGAGCAGTTCTTC,CASSSARSVVVSNEQFF
NA,TRBV19,TRBJ2-1,NA,TGTGCCAGTAGTATAGAAGCTTACAATGAGCAGTTCTTC,CASSIEAYNEQFF
NA,TRBV14,TRBJ1-2,NA,TGTGCCAGCAGCCAAGATCAGGAGCGTGGCTACACCTTC,CASSQDQERGYTF
NA,TRBV5-1,TRBJ1-1,NA,TGCGCCAGCAGCTTGCCCCCCGAAGGAACTGAAGCTTTCTTT,CASSLPPEGTEAFF
NA,TRBV7-9,TRBJ2-7,TRBD2,TGTGCCAGCAGCCGGACTAGCTCCGAGCAGTACTTC,CASSRTSSEQYF
once,TRBV10-2,TRBJ2-3,NA,TGCGCCAGCAGTGGATCAGATACGCAGTATTTT,CASSGSDTQYF
NA,TRBV11-2,TRBJ2-3,TRBD2,TGTGCCAGCAGCATGGGGACTATAACAGATACGCAGTATTTT,CASSMGTITDTQYF
NA,TRBV5-6,TRBJ2-5,NA,TGTGCCAGCAGCCTCCAAGAGACCCAGTACTTC,CASSLQETQYF
NA,TRBV7-9,TRBJ2-5,NA,TGTGCCAGCAGCCGTCCATCAGGGGACCGCCTGTTCCAAGAGACCCAGTACTTC,CASSRPSGDRLFQETQYF
few,TRBV4-1,TRBJ2-7,NA,TGCGCCAGCAGCCAAGATTTCGGCTACTCCTACGAGCAGTACTTC,CASSQDFGYSYEQYF